This T cell receptor beta chain was obtained from a study of cytomegalovirus exposure and HLA in healthy donors (dated by TCRdb to 2015 to 2018). For the study in its entirety: According to an earlier analysis of several hundred of the donors, 200 million or so T cells yielded 100 million or so unique TCR beta sequences and around 300 Gb of sequence data. Around 300 gigabases of sequencing data and approximately 84 million unique TCR sequences were included in an early release covering around 650 HLA-typed donors. Of the roughly 390 genotyped donors, roughly 76% were placed in the genetic ancestry cluster associated with self-reported Caucasian donors. The study aimed to test whether cataloging public T cell receptors could reveal signatures of past pathogen exposure. The T cell repertoires of 700 or so subjects were profiled by immunosequencing and related to cytomegalovirus serostatus. Besides the first cohort of roughly 640 subjects, a separate validation cohort made up of 120 different subjects was used. High-throughput TCR immunosequencing, statistical association of individual TCRs with disease status, and machine learning were combined to predict cytomegalovirus infection status. In a later analysis, previously published TCR beta repertoires from several hundred donors were re-analyzed and high-resolution HLA genotyping was added so that TCR occurrence patterns could be studied. The later analysis used no new phenotypic data to find candidate immune exposures, relying instead on TCR beta sequences and their occurrence across donors. To decide whether each TCR beta V gene segment behaved as functional or pseudogenic, an earlier analysis of over 500 of the donors relied on high-throughput TCR beta sequencing. Alongside the repertoire data, information on donor age, sex, ethnicity and CMV serostatus was compiled. A later genetic analysis took genome-wide SNP genotypes for about 60% of the roughly 670 donors and used that subset as a discovery cohort. All discovery cohort repertoires had been generated on a single sequencing platform. Class I and class II HLA loci were covered by the typing at four-digit resolution. The number of donors typed differed by locus, with roughly 629-640 for A, B, C, DRB1 and DQB1, around 500 for DQA1, under 610 for DPA1, and under 490 for DPB1. Four or five DR-DQ haplotypes were treated as single units for association and clustering because of strong linkage in the cohort. On average, 235,054 unique TCR beta nucleotide sequences were sequenced per donor among 398 genotyped donors of the cohort, with roughly 18% of those sequences being non-productive. On the study overall, not on this receptor specifically: Correlated functional status among segregating V segments might reflect linkage disequilibrium, but an unknown experimental factor could not be ruled out. Most TCR sequences were seen in very few donors, while some public TCRs were found in many individuals. An earlier analysis of approximately 500 of the donors showed that most TCR beta V segments appeared in productive rearrangements either about 87% or about 30% of the time, which broadly matched IMGT annotations. In a later analysis, several top co-occurrence clusters were reported to appear linked to parvovirus B19, influenza, CMV and Epstein-Barr virus. A later analysis found that TCR association rates varied across HLA loci, with DRB1 alleles showing the most associated TCRs and HLA-C alleles the fewest. This cohort had only TCR beta chains sequenced, and the lack of alpha or paired-chain data limited which features could be detected. Roughly uniform sequencing depth across donors was assumed in presence/absence analyses, although this assumption may not hold. Over 15 rarely observed V segments, including chromosome 9 orphons, were excluded from the earlier analysis of 550 to 700 of the donors because counts were too low. A further reported finding was that TCR beta sequences accurately predicted the HLA-A and HLA-B alleles for most subjects in the first cohort. The study gave a list of under 200 TCR beta chains associated with cytomegalovirus. An association between a missense DCLRE1C variant and V-gene and J-gene trimming of TCR beta chains was found in a later genetic analysis and replicated in an independent cohort. CMV serostatus was the only immune exposure information available for the cohort. Because some donors lacked HLA typing at each locus, the association tests relied only on the typed subset. According to the authors, the approach could potentially be generalized to other disease states and immunological phenotypes. In vitro tests confirmed that a few of the cytomegalovirus-associated TCR beta chains recognize cytomegalovirus antigens. According to a later analysis, most CMV-associated TCR beta chains appeared to be HLA-restricted, and the HLA associations seemed to be driven largely by CMV exposure. Some IMGT-functional V segments, including TRBV6-2 and TRBV6-3, could not be distinguished by the 87-base-pair reads and were therefore excluded. A later genetic analysis reported fewer N-insertions in productive TCRs among donors in an Asian-associated ancestry cluster than the approximately 670-donor mean. The classifier was reported to diagnose cytomegalovirus status with high specificity and sensitivity in both the original cohort and the validation cohort. When HLA alleles, especially DR and DQ, strongly co-occurred, TCR associations were difficult to assign to individual alleles. Compared with equally common non-associated chains, HLA-associated TCR beta chains in a later analysis were more clonally expanded and had lower generation probabilities. The sequencing pipeline was judged likely to have produced a cluster of highly shared sequence variants as a technical artifact. At a false discovery rate of 0.05, a later analysis linked 16,951 TCR beta sequences to specific HLA alleles.

In the germline V gene (reference sequence), CDR1 corresponds to GTSNPN and CDR2 to SVGIG. A distance of 8 bases separates the germline ends of V and J, which lose 2 bases and 1 base respectively. The CDR3, cysteine through phenylalanine, is 14 amino acids long. The kept DNA is CDR3 alone, 42 bases in frame from the first base. Libraries were constructed by the immunoSEQ multiplex PCR assay. For the multiplex PCR, a mixture combining 60 forward primers for TCR Vbeta segments and 13 reverse primers for TCR Jbeta segments was used. A multiplex PCR assay on genomic DNA amplified the CDR3 region of rearranged TCR beta genes. Amplified TCR beta libraries were sequenced as 87-base-pair reads on the Illumina HiSeq System. The authors processed their data as follows. Across the 700 or so repertoires, a later analysis counted roughly 77 million unique TCR beta chains, 9 million to 14 million of which were shared by at least two donors. Raw reads were error-corrected and collapsed into unique sequences with a nearest-neighbor algorithm that merged closely related sequences to remove PCR and sequencing errors. V, D and J gene segments were assigned by aligning CDR3 sequences to IMGT reference sequences. For a sequence to be retained, a match of at least six nucleotides to both a V gene segment and a J gene segment was required. A rearrangement was called productive if the CDR3 had no stop codons and remained in frame with V and J, and every other rearrangement was called non-productive. CDR3 was defined by IMGT convention, running from the second conserved V-encoded cysteine to the conserved J-encoded phenylalanine. In an earlier analysis of roughly 610 of the donors, sequences lacking an unambiguous match to a single V gene segment were excluded. An earlier analysis of over 450 of the donors classified V segments as functional when productive rearrangements were above 56.7% and as segregating when the standard deviation between donors was above 5%. A statistical classification framework was built for diagnosing cytomegalovirus status from the catalog of TCR beta chain sequences. A later analysis assigned V and J genes by comparing TCR nucleotide sequences with IMGT/GENE-DB human TR gene sequences. A later analysis assigned CDR3 sequences and most-parsimonious VDJ recombination scenarios with the TCRdist pipeline. In a later analysis, each TCR beta chain was defined by its CDR3 amino acid sequence together with its V-gene family, and reads lacking a unique V-gene family were excluded. A later analysis removed 592 highly shared, low-generation-probability nucleotide sequences to deal with suspected cross-contamination and a sequencing artifact. In a later analysis, a clonal expansion index for each public chain was calculated from normalized within-repertoire ranks of inferred template counts. A later analysis computed generation probabilities with a VDJ recombination model fitted to out-of-frame rearrangements, and checked the results against IGoR. In a later analysis, hypergeometric tests were used to score TCR-TCR, TCR-HLA and TCR-CMV co-occurrence, with a repertoire-size bias correction applied to TCR pairs. A later analysis estimated false discovery rates by permuting HLA or CMV assignments 20 times. A later analysis grouped co-occurring TCRs with DBSCAN, adding TCRdist sequence similarity when clustering within HLA-allele-positive subsets. For co-occurrence clustering, repertoires with fewer than 30,000 or more than 120,000 public chains were excluded, along with roughly 5 repertoires with anomalous nucleotide sharing. The source is immuneACCESS, and TCRdb retained only in-frame sequences with V and J called. Part of the clones is not carried over; for the studies checked, unresolved V genes explain less than half of this, and the remainder is unexplained. The D gene and trimming were derived from the DNA, and the V and J assignments and clone size from that table. The sample table lists approximately 150,000 clones, over 60% of them with a count of one. The top ten constitute approximately 3% of the sample.

In total, over 600 healthy bone marrow donors made up the cohort. Cohort members were all nominally healthy when sampled, although unrecorded immune exposures were likely present. The donor tested CMV seronegative, placing the donor among the 352 seronegative members of the cohort. Each donor provided a peripheral blood sample, and peripheral blood mononuclear cells were used for TCR beta sequencing. Genomic DNA was extracted from the blood cell samples with the Qiagen DNeasy Blood Extraction Kit. Comments on this clone: The antigen this receptor binds is unknown. No much larger clone exists at a distance of one base, and base qualities are not known.

The sequence was obtained from a woman in her twenties or thirties in good health and CMV-seronegative. Sequencing was carried out using PBMCs. The sequence links TRBV30 to TRBJ2-2; the D gene is perhaps TRBD1, from 5 matching bases. The DNA sequence reads TGTGCCTGGAGTCGGACACTGAACACCGGGGAGCTGTTTTTT. The encoded protein is CAWSRTLNTGELFF.